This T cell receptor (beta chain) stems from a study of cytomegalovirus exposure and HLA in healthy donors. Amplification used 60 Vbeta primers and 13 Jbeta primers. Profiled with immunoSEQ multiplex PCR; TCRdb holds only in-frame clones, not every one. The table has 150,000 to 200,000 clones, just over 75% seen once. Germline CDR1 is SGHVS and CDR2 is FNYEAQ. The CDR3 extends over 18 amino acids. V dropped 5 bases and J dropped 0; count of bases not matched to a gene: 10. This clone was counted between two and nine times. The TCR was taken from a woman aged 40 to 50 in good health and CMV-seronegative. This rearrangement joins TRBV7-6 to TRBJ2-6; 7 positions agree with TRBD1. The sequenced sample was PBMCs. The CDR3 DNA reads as TGTGCCAGCAGCGCACTGGGACAGAGTATCTCTGGGGCCAACGTCCTGACTTTC. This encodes CASSALGQSISGANVLTF.